The clone carrying this TCR beta chain was observed once. The data were obtained in a study of blood T cell repertoires in COVID-19. The Seattle patients joined while their infection was active and were tracked longitudinally afterward. Repertoires were generated with immunoSEQ multiplex PCR, while TCRdb's copy carries only in-frame clones and drops some. The sample includes about 530,000 clones, approximately 88% of them seen just once. The germline V gene encodes CDR1 SGHRS and CDR2 YFSETQ. V lost 4 bases and J lost 8; bases outside the gene matches: 13. CDR3 length: 15 amino acids. The sequence was obtained from a woman between 50 and 59 years old with COVID-19, enrolled during active disease. The genes are TRBV5-1 and TRBJ1-2, with TRBD1 matching 8 bases. The sequencing input was peripheral blood. The DNA for the CDR3 is TGCGCCAGCAGCCAGACGACAGGGGATCCGCGAGGCTACACCTTC. This encodes CASSQTTGDPRGYTF.